This T cell receptor beta chain was captured by sequencing in a study of CD8+ T cells in alopecia areata. Specified treatment: oral pan-JAK inhibitor, 5-10 mg twice daily. This clone appeared a few times. Extracted from the samples, RNA was reverse transcribed into cDNA to serve as the sequencing template. The table came from immunoSEQ multiplex PCR; TCRdb's copy has only in-frame clones and leaves some out. The sample carries over 250,000 clones, approximately 60% recorded once. This clonotype was obtained from a human donor with alopecia areata. This sample comprised CD4+ T cells sorted from blood, obtained between weeks 51 and 54, from a patient treated with tofacitinib.

CDR3 amino acids: CASSTLATSTDTQYF. The CDR3 DNA follows: TGTGCCAGCAGCACACTAGCGACTAGCACAGATACGCAGTATTTT. The chain is built from TRBV2 and TRBJ2-3, with 7 bases aligning to TRBD2. Germline CDR1 and CDR2: SNHLY and FYNNEI. After removal of 6 bases from V and 0 bases from J, the junction contained 6 bases not matched to a gene. The CDR3 loop spans 15 amino acids. Based on the CDR3 plus reference TRBV2 and TRBJ2-3, the full variable domain is EPEVTQTPSHQVTQMGQEVILRCVPISNHLYFYWYRQILGQKVEFLVSFYNNEISEKSEIFDDQFSVERPDGSNFTLKIRSTKLEDSAMYFCASSTLATSTDTQYFGPGTRLTVL.